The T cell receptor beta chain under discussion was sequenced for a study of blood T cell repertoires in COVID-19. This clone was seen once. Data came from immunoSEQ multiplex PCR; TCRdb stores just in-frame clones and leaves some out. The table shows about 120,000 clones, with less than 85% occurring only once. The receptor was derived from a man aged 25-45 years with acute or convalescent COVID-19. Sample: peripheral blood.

DNA for the CDR3: TGTGCCAGCAGCGTATCCTGGACAGGGGGCGGAGATACGCAGTATTTT. It is translated as CASSVSWTGGGDTQYF. The J gene is TRBJ2-3, the V gene TRBV9; 11 bases are a match to TRBD1. V lost 1 base to trimming and J lost 5 bases; unmatched junction nucleotides: 6. This CDR3 has 16 amino acids. Germline lookup yields CDR1 SGDLS and CDR2 YYNGEE.